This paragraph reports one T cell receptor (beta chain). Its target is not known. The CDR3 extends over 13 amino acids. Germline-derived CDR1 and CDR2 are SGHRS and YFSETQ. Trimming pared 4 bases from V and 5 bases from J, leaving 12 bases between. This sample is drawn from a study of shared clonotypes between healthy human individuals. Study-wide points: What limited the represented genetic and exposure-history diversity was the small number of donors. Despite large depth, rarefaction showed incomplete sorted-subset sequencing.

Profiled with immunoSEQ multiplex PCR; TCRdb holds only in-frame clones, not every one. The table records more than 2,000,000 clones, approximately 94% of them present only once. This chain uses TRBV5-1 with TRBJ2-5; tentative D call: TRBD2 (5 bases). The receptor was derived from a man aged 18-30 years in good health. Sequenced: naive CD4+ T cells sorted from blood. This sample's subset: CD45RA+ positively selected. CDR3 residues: CASSQYGEETQYF. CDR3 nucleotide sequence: TGCGCCAGCAGCCAATACGGGGAGGAGACCCAGTACTTC.